The 12 T cell receptor beta chains below come from one sample, sequenced in a study of cytomegalovirus exposure and HLA in healthy donors. PCR amplification relied on 60 Vbeta primers (plus 13 Jbeta primers). Data came from immunoSEQ multiplex PCR; TCRdb stores just in-frame clones and leaves some out. The top ten clones hold 1.5% to 2% of a sample with approximately 150,000 clones, more than 75% of them seen once. The sample taken for sequencing was PBMCs. Receptors originate from a man aged 40-55 years in good health and CMV-seronegative.

This chain connects TRBV30 to TRBJ1-1; 8 bases match TRBD1. V was pared by 0 bases and J by 2 bases, with 2 bases of the junction left unmatched. Germline-derived CDR1 and CDR2 are GTSNPN and SVGIG (reference sequence). CDR3 length: 14 residues. The CDR3 nucleotides read TGTGCCTGGAGTGTAACAGGGGGAAACACTGAAGCTTTCTTT. Translating it yields CAWSVTGGNTEAFF.

The V call is TRBV7-8, the J call TRBJ2-5; 9 bases match TRBD2. V lost 3 bases to trimming and J lost 7 bases; unmatched junction nucleotides: 9. This CDR3 is 15 amino acids long. The germline gives CDR1 SGHVS, CDR2 FQNEAQ. The CDR3 protein is CASSLGTSRTVTQYF. In nucleotides, the CDR3 is TGTGCCAGCAGCTTGGGGACTAGCAGGACGGTGACCCAGTACTTC.

The gene calls are TRBV11-3 and TRBJ2-5; TRBD2 matches 7 bases. Near its end, the DNA agrees better with TRBJ2-7, so the J call may be wrong. This CDR3 region has 16 residues. Looked up from germline, CDR1 is SGHNT and CDR2 is YENEEA. CDR3 loop: CASSLRFRASGYEQYF. The CDR3 DNA is TGTGCCAGCAGCTTAAGGTTCCGGGCTAGCGGCTACGAGCAGTACTTC.

On this clone itself: The identical CDR3 is also encoded by other nucleotide sequences in the sample. The CDR3 nucleotides read TGTGCCAGCAGCGCCCGGTCAGATACGCAGTATTTT. Encoded protein: CASSARSDTQYF. This chain connects TRBV9 to TRBJ2-3; D uncertain. CDR3 size: 12 residues. The V gene lost 3 bases and the J gene lost 4 bases, with 6 bases spanning the gap. CDR1 is SGDLS and CDR2 is YYNGEE in the germline V gene. Using reference TRBV9 and TRBJ2-3 for the parts outside the CDR3, the full variable domain is DSGVTQTPKHLITATGQRVTLRCSPRSGDLSVYWYQQSLDQGLQFLIQYYNGEERAKGNILERFSAQQFPDLHSELNLSSLELGDSALYFCASSARSDTQYFGPGTRLTVL.

V usage is TRBV19 and J usage is TRBJ2-3; tentatively, D is TRBD2 (5 bases). V was cut by 5 bases and J by 0 bases, with 18 bases left in between. This CDR3 is 17 amino acids long. CDR1 LNHDA and CDR2 SQIVND come from the germline V gene (reference sequence). For the CDR3, the DNA is TGTGCCAGTAGTCCCACGGGAAGAACTCTTAGCACAGATACGCAGTATTTT. This translates into CASSPTGRTLSTDTQYF.

V gene TRBV2 combines with J gene TRBJ2-5; 9 bases are shared with TRBD2. CDR1 and CDR2 (germline): SNHLY, FYNNEI. Trimming cost V 5 bases and J 3 bases; bases outside gene matches: 4. This CDR3 contains 14 residues. This CDR3 is CASSWGLAEETQYF. CDR3 DNA sequence: TGTGCCAGCAGTTGGGGACTAGCTGAAGAGACCCAGTACTTC.

The V call is TRBV28, the J call TRBJ1-5, with D perhaps matching TRBD1 (6 bases). Germline V gives CDR1 MDHEN, CDR2 SYDVKM. The CDR3 is made up of 14 amino acids. Between the trimmed V and J ends, which lost 3 bases and 7 bases, there was a span of 13 bases. The CDR3 reads CASSFATGVQPQHF. Written as DNA, the CDR3 is TGTGCCAGCAGTTTCGCGACAGGTGTACAGCCCCAGCATTTT. The whole variable domain, filled in from reference TRBV28 and TRBJ1-5, reads DVKVTQSSRYLVKRTGEKVFLECVQDMDHENMFWYRQDPGLGLRLIYFSYDVKMKEKGDIPEGYSVSREKKERFSLILESASTNQTSMYLCASSFATGVQPQHFGDGTRLSIL.

The chain couples TRBV21-1 to TRBJ2-2; the D call in the table, TRBD2, was not verified against the DNA. TRBV21-1 is recorded as a pseudogene. CDR3 length: 14 residues. The CDR3, as DNA: TGTGCCAGCAGCAAGGACTTGTACACCGGGGAGCTGTTTTTT. This codes for CASSKDLYTGELFF.

This clone was picked up a small number of times. V usage is TRBV19 and J usage is TRBJ2-3; the match to TRBD2 covers 13 bases. Looked up from germline, CDR1 is LNHDA and CDR2 is SQIVND (reference sequence). V dropped 7 bases and J dropped 1; count of bases not matched to a gene: 2. There are 15 residues in the CDR3. The CDR3 region is CASKTSGRGTDTQYF. For the CDR3, the DNA is TGTGCCAGTAAAACTAGCGGGAGGGGCACAGATACGCAGTATTTT.

Here the CDR3 reads CASSDLAGGLQFF. The CDR3 nucleotides read TGTGCCAGCAGTGATTTGGCGGGAGGCCTTCAGTTCTTC. The chain is built from TRBV2 and TRBJ2-1; 8 positions match TRBD2. CDR3 size: 13 residues. J was trimmed by 13 bases and V by 3 bases; bases with no gene match: 8. Germline lookup yields CDR1 SNHLY and CDR2 FYNNEI.

The genes are TRBV7-2 and TRBJ2-5, with TRBD2 identical over 7 bases. The CDR3 length is 14 residues. Unmatched junction bases numbered 6, after V lost 6 bases and J lost 2 bases. Per germline, CDR1 SGHTA and CDR2 FQGNSA. The DNA for the CDR3 is TGTGCCAGCAGTTCCCTAGCGGAACAAGAGACCCAGTACTTC. It yields the protein CASSSLAEQETQYF.

CDR3 region: CASSPPLGQIREQYF. The CDR3, as DNA: TGTGCCAGCAGCCCGCCTTTGGGGCAGATCCGCGAGCAGTACTTC. The chain links TRBV7-9 to TRBJ2-7, with D tentatively TRBD1 (5 bases). Trimming left V 5 bases short and J 6 bases short, with 20 bases between. The CDR3 is 15 residues long. Germline V lookup: CDR1 SEHNR, CDR2 FQNEAQ (reference sequence). Drawing the rest from reference TRBV7-9 and TRBJ2-7, the complete variable domain is DTGVSQNPRHKITKRGQNVTFRCDPISEHNRLYWYRQTLGQGPEFLTYFQNEAQLEKSRLLSDRFSAERPKGSFSTLEIQRTEQGDSAMYLCASSPPLGQIREQYFGPGTRLTVT.